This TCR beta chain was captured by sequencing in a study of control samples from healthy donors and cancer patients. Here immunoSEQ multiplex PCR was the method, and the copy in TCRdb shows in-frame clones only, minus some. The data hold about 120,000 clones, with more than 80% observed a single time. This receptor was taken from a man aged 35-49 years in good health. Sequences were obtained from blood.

CDR3 sequence: CASRSTGNTEAFF. Here the CDR3 DNA reads TGTGCCAGCAGATCGACAGGTAACACTGAAGCTTTCTTT. The chain employs TRBV6-6 and TRBJ1-1; D perhaps matches TRBD1 (6 bases). CDR1 and CDR2 (germline): MNHNY, SVGAGI (reference sequence). Trimming took off 6 bases at V and 2 bases at J, with 10 bases between the two ends. The CDR3 is 13 residues long.